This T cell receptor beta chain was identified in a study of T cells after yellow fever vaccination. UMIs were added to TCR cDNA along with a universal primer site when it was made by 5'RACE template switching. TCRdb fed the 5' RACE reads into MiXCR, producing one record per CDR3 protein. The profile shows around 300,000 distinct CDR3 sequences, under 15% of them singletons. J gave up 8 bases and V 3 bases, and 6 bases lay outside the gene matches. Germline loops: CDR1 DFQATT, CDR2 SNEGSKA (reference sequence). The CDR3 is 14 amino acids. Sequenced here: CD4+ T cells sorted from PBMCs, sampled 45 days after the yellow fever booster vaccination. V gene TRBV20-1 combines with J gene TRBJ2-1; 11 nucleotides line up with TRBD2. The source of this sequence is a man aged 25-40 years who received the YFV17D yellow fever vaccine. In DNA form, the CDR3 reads TGCAGTGCTAGGGTTAGCGGGAGGGCACATGAGCAGTTCTTC. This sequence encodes CSARVSGRAHEQFF.